Below, 30 T cell receptor beta chains from the same sample are listed, as sequenced in a study of blood T cell repertoires in COVID-19. TCRdb's table, derived via immunoSEQ multiplex PCR, lists solely in-frame clones and lacks some. This sample yields 100,000 to 150,000 clones, of which roughly 69% are seen a single time; roughly 2% belongs to the top ten. Sequencing input: peripheral blood. The receptors were sampled from a woman between 65 and 79 years old with acute or convalescent COVID-19.

The chain joins TRBV2 to TRBJ2-5, with a weak D call TRBD2 (5 bases). Per germline, CDR1 SNHLY and CDR2 FYNNEI. The CDR3 totals 13 residues. V lost 4 bases to trimming and J lost 6 bases, with 12 bases between them. The CDR3 here is CASSGGYGKTQYF. The DNA of the CDR3 is TGTGCCAGCAGTGGAGGGTATGGGAAGACCCAGTACTTC.

The chain carries TRBV27 and TRBJ1-5, with D unresolved. V lost 4 bases and J 4 bases, leaving 17 bases between the germline ends. This CDR3 spans 16 amino acids. Looked up from germline, CDR1 is MNHEY and CDR2 is SMNVEV (reference sequence). The CDR3 DNA is TGTGCCAGCAGTTCCCGTGACGGCAGGTTTAATCAGCCCCAGCATTTT. Amino acids: CASSSRDGRFNQPQHF.

The V gene is TRBV7-2, the J gene TRBJ1-6; 9 bases fit TRBD1. CDR1 SGHTA and CDR2 FQGNSA come from the germline V gene. The CDR3 is made up of 15 amino acids. Unmatched junction bases numbered 9, after V lost 5 bases and J lost 10 bases. CDR3 coding DNA: TGTGCCAGCAGCCAACAACAGGGGGCAGGCTCACCCCTCCACTTT. Translation: CASSQQQGAGSPLHF.

This clone has just one count. The chain has TRBV19 and TRBJ1-4; D gene ambiguous. The V end was cut by 4 bases, the J end by 4 bases, with 16 bases between. The germline V gene encodes CDR1 LNHDA and CDR2 SQIVND (reference sequence). The CDR3 is 16 amino acids. CDR3 sequence: CASSTVTEGGNEKLFF. In nucleotides, the CDR3 is TGTGCCAGTAGTACAGTCACCGAAGGAGGTAATGAAAAACTGTTTTTT.

The chain couples TRBV7-8 to TRBJ1-2; D perhaps matches TRBD1 (6 bases). Germline V gene data show CDR1 as SGHVS and CDR2 as FQNEAQ. V lost 4 bases and J lost 8, with 17 bases in between. CDR3 size: 14 residues. The CDR3 sequence is CASSSHSGAWGYTF. The CDR3 DNA follows: TGTGCCAGCAGCTCCCACTCAGGGGCATGGGGCTACACCTTC.

Concerning this clone: Within the sample, other DNA sequences also encode this same CDR3. The chain couples TRBV6-5 to TRBJ2-3; D remains ambiguous. The CDR3 length is 12 residues. Germline V gene data show CDR1 as MNHEY and CDR2 as SVGAGI. The V gene lost 4 bases and the J gene lost 2 bases, with 4 bases spanning the gap. In DNA form, the CDR3 reads TGTGCCAGCAGTTCTCCCACAGATACGCAGTATTTT. As protein: CASSSPTDTQYF.

This chain links TRBV7-2 with TRBJ1-1; 9 bases fit TRBD1. J gave up 0 bases and V 5 bases, and 4 bases lay outside the gene matches. Germline CDR1 SGHTA, CDR2 FQGNSA. The CDR3 loop spans 15 amino acids. The CDR3 here is CASSPRQGVNTEAFF. The CDR3 DNA is TGTGCCAGCAGCCCCCGACAGGGGGTGAACACTGAAGCTTTCTTT.

This chain connects TRBV11-2 to TRBJ1-1, with a weak D call TRBD1 (6 bases). With 3 bases removed from V and 5 bases from J, the gap between germline ends came to 16 bases. In germline, CDR1 is SGHAT, CDR2 FQNNGV. The CDR3 totals 15 residues. In nucleotides, the CDR3 is TGTGCCAGCAGCTTCCCGGGACACAGAGGAACTGAAGCTTTCTTT. Encoded protein: CASSFPGHRGTEAFF.

J is TRBJ2-1 and V is TRBV15, with D possibly TRBD1 on 7 matching bases. CDR3 length equals 19 residues. Deletions cut 0 bases from V and 2 bases from J, with 20 bases between. Looked up from germline, CDR1 is LNHNV and CDR2 is YYDKDF (reference sequence). The CDR3 region is CATSRDPIGRRGPYNEQFF. In DNA, the CDR3 is TGTGCCACCAGCAGAGATCCGATAGGAAGGAGGGGGCCCTACAATGAGCAGTTCTTC.

On this clone itself: This may be a read error, as it is one base from a much larger clone. The chain recombines TRBV11-2 with TRBJ2-5, with D possibly being TRBD2 (5 bases). The CDR3 extends over 13 amino acids. V was clipped by 3 bases and J by 2 bases, with 7 bases between them. Looked up from germline, CDR1 is SGHAT and CDR2 is FQNNGV. In nucleotides, the CDR3 is TGTGCCAGCAGCTTTGGACTTCAAGAGACCCAGTACTTC. It yields the protein CASSFGLQETQYF.

V usage is TRBV21-1 and J usage is TRBJ1-3. TRBV21-1 is given as a pseudogene. The length of the CDR3 is 19 residues. The DNA for the CDR3 is TGTGCCAGCAGCAAAGAAGGGGCGACCGGGGGGATTTACGGAAACACCATATATTTT. Translating it yields CASSKEGATGGIYGNTIYF.

The chain carries TRBV13 and TRBJ2-7; D call uncertain. CDR1 is PRHDT and CDR2 is FYEKMQ in the germline V gene (reference sequence). Trimming cost V 3 bases and J 2 bases, with 8 bases left between them. The CDR3 runs 13 residues. CDR3 protein: CASSFAGTYEQYF. The CDR3 DNA follows: TGTGCCAGCAGCTTCGCAGGTACCTACGAGCAGTACTTC.

The rearrangement links TRBV7-3 to TRBJ2-3; 7 bases map to TRBD1. The CDR3 has 15 amino acids. Trimming took 5 bases from V and 1 from J; bases not matched to a gene: 6. Germline-derived CDR1 and CDR2 are SGHTA and FQGTGA. Here the CDR3 reads CASSPRGLRTDTQYF. CDR3 nucleotide sequence: TGTGCCAGCAGCCCGAGGGGGCTCCGCACAGATACGCAGTATTTT. The entire variable domain, with the rest obtained from reference TRBV7-3 and TRBJ2-3, is as follows: GAGVSQTPSNKVTEKGKYVELRCDPISGHTALYWYRQSLGQGPEFLIYFQGTGAADDSGLPNDRFFAVRPEGSVSTLKIQRTERGDSAVYLCASSPRGLRTDTQYFGPGTRLTVL.

In its sample, this clone is medium-sized. The V gene is TRBV6-2 or TRBV6-3, the J gene TRBJ2-7; 7 bases map to TRBD1. The CDR3 runs to 16 residues. Germline CDR1 and CDR2: MNHEY and SVGEGT. V gave up 5 bases and J gave up 0 bases; unmatched junction bases: 10. CDR3 nucleotides: TGTGCCAGCAGTATCTCAGGGGGATTAGGCTCCTACGAGCAGTACTTC. Residues: CASSISGGLGSYEQYF.

This clone was detected only once. The CDR3 DNA reads as TGTGCCAGCAGCTTATTCCAAGCAGGGGGGACCTACGAGCAGTACTTC. This gives the protein CASSLFQAGGTYEQYF. The chain employs TRBV7-2 and TRBJ2-7; D perhaps matches TRBD1 (7 bases). CDR1 SGHTA and CDR2 FQGNSA come from the germline V gene. V was shortened by 2 bases and J by 2 bases, with 16 bases between the two germline ends. This CDR3 is built from 16 residues.

J is TRBJ2-7 and V is TRBV29-1; D is possibly TRBD2 (6 bases). There are 13 residues in the CDR3. Germline CDR1 and CDR2: SQVTM and ANQGSEA. Trimming removed 4 bases at V and 1 base at J, with 11 bases between. The DNA of the CDR3 is TGCAGCGTTGGATCGGGGGAGTCCTACGAGCAGTACTTC. It codes for CSVGSGESYEQYF.

This clone was observed a handful of times. This chain uses TRBV5-1 with TRBJ1-6; weak D call: TRBD1 (6 bases). V lost 4 bases and J lost 5, with 10 bases in between. CDR3 length: 14 residues. CDR1 and CDR2 (germline): SGHRS, YFSETQ. CDR3 in DNA: TGCGCCAGCAGCGGCGGGGGCAATAATTCACCCCTCCACTTT. Translation gives CASSGGGNNSPLHF.

V gene TRBV3-1 (or the pseudogene TRBV3-2) combines with J gene TRBJ2-5, with 12 bases matching TRBD2. CDR3 length: 16 amino acids. The V gene end was trimmed by 7 bases and the J gene end by 5 bases; junction bases not matched to a gene: 11. CDR1 is LGHDT and CDR2 is YNNKEL in the germline V gene (reference sequence). The CDR3 loop reads CASKELAGGPVETQYF. CDR3 coding DNA: TGTGCCAGCAAGGAGCTAGCGGGGGGGCCTGTCGAGACCCAGTACTTC.

The chain uses TRBV7-2 and TRBJ2-1; 13 bases map to TRBD2. The CDR3 totals 17 residues. V trimming: 5 bases; J trimming: 1 base; junction bases outside the gene matches: 5. In germline, CDR1 is SGHTA, CDR2 FQGNSA. Here the CDR3 reads CASSPRLAGGSYNEQFF. The CDR3 DNA reads TGTGCCAGCAGCCCCAGACTAGCGGGGGGTTCCTACAATGAGCAGTTCTTC.

The CDR3 region has the DNA TGCAGTGCTAGTAAACCAACAGGAGCCTACAATGAGCAGTTCTTC. The encoded protein is CSASKPTGAYNEQFF. The gene calls are TRBV20-1 and TRBJ2-1; a possible D gene is TRBD1 (5 bases). The CDR3 totals 15 residues. Germline V gives CDR1 DFQATT, CDR2 SNEGSKA (reference sequence). Deletions cut 3 bases from V and 2 bases from J, with 14 bases between.

The chain employs TRBV4-2 and TRBJ2-1; D is possibly TRBD2 (6 bases). The CDR3 extends over 17 amino acids. Trimming stripped 0 bases from V and 3 bases from J, with 15 bases between. The germline CDR1 and CDR2 sequences are LGHNA and YNFKEQ. This CDR3 is CASSQDPGDGYYNEQFF. The CDR3 nucleotides read TGTGCCAGCAGCCAAGATCCGGGGGACGGGTACTACAATGAGCAGTTCTTC.

The gene calls are TRBV29-1 and TRBJ2-1; 10 bases match TRBD1. Germline CDR1 and CDR2: SQVTM and ANQGSEA. The CDR3 runs to 15 residues. With 2 bases clipped from V and 0 bases from J, the junction kept 1 base outside the gene matches. The CDR3 nucleotides read TGCAGCGTTGAAAGGACAGGGGGCTCCTACAATGAGCAGTTCTTC. The encoded protein is CSVERTGGSYNEQFF.

The V and J genes are TRBV4-3 and TRBJ1-1; a possible D gene is TRBD1 (6 bases). Germline loops: CDR1 LGHNA, CDR2 YSLEER. With 0 bases removed from V and 1 base from J, the gap between germline ends came to 9 bases. There are 15 residues in the CDR3. The CDR3 DNA is TGCGCCAGCAGCCAAGAGCCAGGGGAGAACACTGAAGCTTTCTTT. Translating gives CASSQEPGENTEAFF.

The gene calls are TRBV19 and TRBJ1-2; possible D gene TRBD1, 5 bases. Trimming stripped 5 bases from V and 8 bases from J, with 21 bases between. Germline V gives CDR1 LNHDA, CDR2 SQIVND (reference sequence). The CDR3 has 15 residues. This chain's CDR3 is CASSYRITGFDGYTF. The DNA for the CDR3 is TGTGCCAGTAGTTACCGGATTACAGGATTCGACGGCTACACCTTC.

This clone was counted between two and nine times. The V gene is TRBV30, the J gene TRBJ1-3, with D possibly TRBD1 on 5 matching bases. Germline-derived CDR1 and CDR2 are GTSNPN and SVGIG (reference sequence). V was clipped by 3 bases and J by 4 bases, with 13 bases between them. This CDR3 contains 14 residues. CDR3 amino acids: CAWSPGAQGNTIYF. In nucleotides, the CDR3 is TGTGCCTGGAGCCCTGGGGCGCAAGGAAACACCATATATTTT.

This clone was found a few times. The chain recombines TRBV6-5 with TRBJ1-2; D not certain. This CDR3 contains 13 residues. Germline lookup yields CDR1 MNHEY and CDR2 SVGAGI. Trimming pared 0 bases from V and 2 bases from J, leaving 4 bases between. CDR3 sequence: CASSYSENYGYTF. As DNA, the CDR3 is TGTGCCAGCAGTTACTCGGAGAACTATGGCTACACCTTC.

The CDR3 coding sequence is TGTGCCAGCAGTGGGGACGGGGCAGGGGAACAATTTCGAGAAAAACTGTTTTTT. Amino acids: CASSGDGAGEQFREKLFF. The chain links TRBV9 to TRBJ1-4; D perhaps matches TRBD1 (6 bases). Germline loops: CDR1 SGDLS, CDR2 YYNGEE. With 5 bases removed from V and 8 bases from J, the gap between germline ends came to 28 bases. CDR3 length equals 18 residues. The full variable domain, with the rest looked up from reference TRBV9 and TRBJ1-4, is DSGVTQTPKHLITATGQRVTLRCSPRSGDLSVYWYQQSLDQGLQFLIQYYNGEERAKGNILERFSAQQFPDLHSELNLSSLELGDSALYFCASSGDGAGEQFREKLFFGSGTQLSVL.

V is TRBV27 and J is TRBJ1-2, with TRBD1 matching over 7 bases. V lost 5 bases to trimming and J lost 4 bases; unmatched junction nucleotides: 7. Germline values: CDR1 MNHEY, CDR2 SMNVEV (reference sequence). This CDR3 is 14 amino acids long. The CDR3 region has the DNA TGTGCCAGCAGTCTGGGACAGTCTGTCTATGGCTACACCTTC. Amino acids: CASSLGQSVYGYTF.

The chain combines TRBV3-1 (or the pseudogene TRBV3-2) with TRBJ2-7; D is perhaps TRBD2 (6 bases). Germline V gene sequence: CDR1 LGHDT, CDR2 YNNKEL (reference sequence). V lost 1 base and J lost 5, with 9 bases in between. The CDR3 has 13 residues. The CDR3 loop is CASSQGGGNEQYF. The CDR3 bases are TGTGCCAGCAGCCAAGGAGGCGGGAACGAGCAGTACTTC.

A single count supports this clone. The rearrangement links TRBV27 to TRBJ2-1; 16 nucleotides line up with TRBD2. The ends lost 6 bases at V and 0 bases at J; junction bases unmatched: 11. Germline V gene lookup returns CDR1 MNHEY and CDR2 SMNVEV (reference sequence). CDR3 length equals 20 residues. Here the CDR3 reads CASRRGLAGGIISSYNEQFF. DNA for the CDR3: TGTGCCAGCAGGCGGGGACTAGCGGGAGGGATTATTAGCTCCTACAATGAGCAGTTCTTC.